The rows below give T cell receptor beta chains drawn from one sample of a study of cytomegalovirus exposure and HLA in healthy donors. The data were produced by immunoSEQ multiplex PCR, yet TCRdb's version contains in-frame clones alone and is incomplete. This repertoire shows over 110,000 clones, 75% to 80% found once; its top ten account for 6.2%. The sequenced sample was PBMCs. The receptors stem from a woman aged 40 to 50 in good health and CMV-seropositive. Both conserved end residues are part of each CDR3. The order of the fields is D gene, V gene, J gene, clone size, CDR3 protein, CDR3 DNA. D genes are given only for firm matches. Size is stated for part of the rows, as once, few or many counts, or as a class when the clone is expanded.

>TRBD1|TRBV2|TRBJ1-2|NA
CASSSTGGNYGYTF
TGTGCCAGCAGTTCCACAGGGGGAAACTATGGCTACACCTTC
>TRBD2|TRBV5-1|TRBJ2-1|NA
CASSLAGGNNEQFF
TGCGCCAGCAGCTTGGCCGGGGGGAACAATGAGCAGTTCTTC
>TRBD2|TRBV29-1|TRBJ2-7|NA
CSVELAGFSYEQYF
TGCAGCGTTGAACTAGCGGGCTTTTCCTACGAGCAGTACTTC
>TRBD1|TRBV7-2|TRBJ2-7|NA
CASSLQAGTDIYEQYF
TGTGCCAGCAGCTTACAAGCCGGGACAGATATCTACGAGCAGTACTTC
>TRBD2|TRBV5-1|TRBJ2-5|NA
CASSPGASGRLGTQYF
TGCGCCAGCAGCCCGGGGGCTAGCGGGAGGCTGGGGACCCAGTACTTC
>NA|TRBV6-6|TRBJ2-7|NA
CASSYLQGSYEQYF
TGTGCCAGCAGTTACCTCCAGGGCTCCTACGAGCAGTACTTC
>TRBD1|TRBV2|TRBJ1-3|NA
CASREGDRAGNTIYF
TGTGCCAGCAGGGAGGGGGACAGGGCTGGAAACACCATATATTTT
>NA|TRBV13|TRBJ1-1|NA
CASSLGQGTEAFF
TGTGCCAGCAGCTTAGGGCAGGGTACTGAAGCTTTCTTT
>NA|TRBV21-1|TRBJ2-7|NA
CASSQPAPTRPFSYEQYF
TGTGCCAGCAGCCAACCCGCCCCAACTAGGCCGTTCTCCTACGAGCAGTACTTC
>TRBD1|TRBV28|TRBJ2-7|NA
CASSPTGTVYEQYF
TGTGCCAGCAGTCCCACCGGGACAGTTTACGAGCAGTACTTC
>TRBD2|TRBV11-1|TRBJ2-1|NA
CASSQIGGGQNNEQFF
TGTGCCAGCAGCCAAATCGGCGGGGGGCAGAACAATGAGCAGTTCTTC
>NA|TRBV4-1|TRBJ1-1|few
CASSHLFRDHTEAFF
TGCGCCAGCAGCCATCTATTCAGGGATCACACTGAAGCTTTCTTT
>TRBD1|TRBV15|TRBJ2-5|NA
CATSNQGAVETQYF
TGTGCCACCAGCAACCAGGGGGCTGTGGAGACCCAGTACTTC
>NA|TRBV29-1|TRBJ2-3|NA
CSVEDHGGLTDTQYF
TGCAGCGTTGAAGATCACGGGGGGCTTACAGATACGCAGTATTTT
>NA|TRBV27|TRBJ2-3|NA
CASSLSSTYDTQYF
TGTGCCAGCAGTTTATCATCTACGTACGATACGCAGTATTTT
>TRBD2|TRBV29-1|TRBJ2-3|NA
CSVRAFAAGSTDAQYF
TGCAGCGTGAGGGCTTTCGCAGCGGGATCCACAGATGCGCAGTATTTT
>TRBD2|TRBV7-9|TRBJ2-5|NA
CASSLSGSGRQETQYF
TGTGCCAGCAGCTTAAGTGGGAGCGGGAGACAAGAGACCCAGTACTTC
>TRBD2|TRBV7-6|TRBJ2-2|once
CASSPRTSLNTGELFF
TGTGCCAGCAGTCCCCGGACTAGCCTGAACACCGGGGAGCTGTTTTTT
>TRBD1|TRBV28|TRBJ2-5|NA
CASRRGHQETQYF
TGTGCCAGCAGAAGGGGGCACCAAGAGACCCAGTACTTC
>TRBD2|TRBV9|TRBJ2-7|NA
CASSRGGVYEQYF
TGTGCCAGCAGCCGGGGGGGGGTCTACGAGCAGTACTTC
>NA|TRBV6-5|TRBJ2-3|NA
CASSLNRGLSTDTQYF
TGTGCCAGCAGTTTAAACAGGGGACTTAGCACAGATACGCAGTATTTT